The 5 T cell receptor beta chains reported below all come from one sample, sequenced in a study of CD8 T cells in ankylosing spondylitis. TCRdb ran MiXCR on the 5' RACE reads and lists one entry per CDR3 protein. The repertoire consists of about 150,000 distinct CDR3 sequences, with roughly 44% occurring once and the leading ten covering roughly 15%. The sequenced sample was synovial fluid, either unsorted or a sorted T cell fraction (not recorded which). The receptor source for this set is a male donor with ankylosing spondylitis.

J is TRBJ1-1 and V is TRBV4-1; a possible D gene is TRBD1 (6 bases). CDR3 length: 14 residues. Germline loops: CDR1 MGHRA, CDR2 YSYEKL. V lost 1 base and J 5 bases, leaving 11 bases between the germline ends. CDR3 sequence reads: CASSQGGAGTEAFF. The DNA for the CDR3 is TGCGCCAGCAGCCAAGGGGGGGCTGGGACTGAAGCTTTCTTT.

V usage is TRBV20-1 and J usage is TRBJ2-2; 11 bases are shared with TRBD2. There are 18 residues in the CDR3. The J segment lost 0 bases and the V segment lost 0 bases, leaving 6 bases of the junction unmatched. Germline V CDR1 and CDR2: DFQATT, SNEGSKA (reference sequence). The CDR3, as DNA: TGCAGTGCTAGAGATTTACTAGCGGGAGTGGCGAACACCGGGGAGCTGTTTTTT. Translating it yields CSARDLLAGVANTGELFF.

This clonotype showed up many times. The chain uses TRBV11-2 and TRBJ2-3, with D possibly TRBD2 on 5 matching bases. V dropped 3 bases and J dropped 3 bases, with 28 bases sitting between them. The germline CDR1 and CDR2 sequences are SGHAT and FQNNGV. The CDR3 runs to 20 residues. CDR3 region: CASSFFGPFDMGSSTDTQYF. CDR3 nucleotide sequence: TGTGCCAGCAGCTTTTTTGGTCCCTTTGATATGGGGAGCAGTACAGATACGCAGTATTTT.

The V gene is TRBV18, the J gene TRBJ1-2; 11 bases agree with TRBD1. CDR1 is KGHSH and CDR2 is LQKENI in the germline V gene. J lost 4 bases, V lost 3 bases, and 1 base had no gene match. The CDR3 is made up of 14 amino acids. The CDR3 DNA reads TGTGCCAGCTCACCCGGACAGGGGGCCTATGGCTACACCTTC. Protein sequence: CASSPGQGAYGYTF.

The chain couples TRBV28 to TRBJ2-2; 8 bases agree with TRBD2. Trimming removed 6 bases from V and 6 bases from J; junction bases left unmatched: 12. The CDR3 covers 16 residues. CDR1 and CDR2 from the germline V gene are MDHEN and SYDVKM. CDR3 protein: CASRDTGLVFPGELFF. CDR3 DNA sequence: TGTGCCAGCAGAGACACGGGACTAGTGTTCCCCGGGGAGCTGTTTTTT. Looking up the rest from reference TRBV28 and TRBJ2-2 gives the full variable domain: DVKVTQSSRYLVKRTGEKVFLECVQDMDHENMFWYRQDPGLGLRLIYFSYDVKMKEKGDIPEGYSVSREKKERFSLILESASTNQTSMYLCASRDTGLVFPGELFFGEGSRLTVL.